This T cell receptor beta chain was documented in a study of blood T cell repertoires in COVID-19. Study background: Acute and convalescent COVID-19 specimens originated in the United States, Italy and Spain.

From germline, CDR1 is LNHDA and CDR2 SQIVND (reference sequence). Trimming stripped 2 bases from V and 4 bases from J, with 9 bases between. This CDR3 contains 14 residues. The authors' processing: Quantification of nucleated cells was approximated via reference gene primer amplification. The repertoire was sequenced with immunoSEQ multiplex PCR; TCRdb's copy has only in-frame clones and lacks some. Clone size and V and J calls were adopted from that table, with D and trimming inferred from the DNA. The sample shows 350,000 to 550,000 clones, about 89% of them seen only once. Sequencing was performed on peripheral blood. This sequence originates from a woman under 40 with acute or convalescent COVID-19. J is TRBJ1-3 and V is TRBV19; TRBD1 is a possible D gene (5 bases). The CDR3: CASSISGNGNTIYF. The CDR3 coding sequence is TGTGCCAGTAGTATATCAGGGAACGGAAACACCATATATTTT.